This TCR beta chain was recorded in a study of blood T cell repertoires in COVID-19 (dated by TCRdb to the early 2020s). Regarding the complete study: Collaborator samples came from the United States, Italy and Spain and covered acute and convalescent phases of COVID-19. Samples were obtained from the ongoing ImmuneRACE study (first 160 participants) and from about 1,300 subjects provided by 6 global collaborators. Nearly every sample came with metadata listing a de-identified subject ID, COVID-19 status, age in years and sex. The prospective study material was composed of cDNA or gDNA derived from T cells, B-cell-depleted T cells, or PBMCs. Where available, HLA class I and class II types were obtained from metadata supplied by the sample provider rather than from assay-based typing. The repertoires were made available in a free public database intended to serve as a resource for research on the immune response to SARS-CoV-2. Subjects who had been exposed to COVID-19, were actively infected with it, or had recovered from it provided the deeply sampled blood TCRbeta repertoires that made up the dataset. Broad study findings and their caveats: The amount of clinical and demographic metadata varied by source and participant and was provided uncurated.

The immunoSEQ Assay, a bias-controlled multiplex PCR, was used to amplify TCRbeta CDR3 regions from genomic DNA. In the authors' own workflow: Nucleated cell counts per sample were estimated from amplification of reference gene primers within the assay. To quantify the absolute abundance of each unique TCRbeta CDR3 rearrangement, sequence reads were collapsed and filtered. For each sample, productive Simpson clonality was calculated as the square root of Simpson's diversity index across productive rearrangements. Not all clones reach the TCRdb copy of this immuneACCESS table, which keeps in-frame sequences only. Checked studies attribute under half of the gap to unresolved V genes and leave the rest unexplained. V, J and clone size are taken as reported in that table, and D and trimming were inferred from the DNA itself. The sample profile shows 84,000 or so clones; about 80% of them were found once. In total, the top ten clones hold 15% to 20% of the sample.

The collaborating institutions used their own protocols to collect whole blood in K2EDTA tubes. For TCRbeta analysis, collaborators shipped samples in one of three forms: frozen whole blood, isolated PBMCs, or DNA extracted from either of those sample types. In its sample, this clone was seen a few times. Which antigen it targets is not known. Per-base qualities were not stored, and no clone one base away is much larger. The receptor was derived from a woman older than 75 with acute or convalescent COVID-19. The sample comprised peripheral blood.

The CDR3 has the sequence CASSVGASLAGEETQYF. The DNA sequence follows: TGTGCCAGCAGCGTGGGGGCAAGTCTAGCGGGGGAAGAGACCCAGTACTTC. This sequence uses TRBV11-2 and TRBJ2-5; 10 bases in the junction line up with TRBD2. According to the germline V gene, CDR1 reads SGHAT and CDR2 reads FQNNGV. Reading from cysteine to phenylalanine, the CDR3 counts 17 amino acids. The only DNA kept is the CDR3, 51 bases in frame from the first base. Trimmed from V: 5 bases; trimmed from J: 3 bases; junction bases lacking a gene match: 12.